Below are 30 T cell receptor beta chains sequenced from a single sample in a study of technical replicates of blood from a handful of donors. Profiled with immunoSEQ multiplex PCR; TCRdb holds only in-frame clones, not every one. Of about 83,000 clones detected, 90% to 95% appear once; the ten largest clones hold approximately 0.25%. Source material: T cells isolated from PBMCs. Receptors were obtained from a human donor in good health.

CDR3 sequence (DNA): TGTGCCAGCAGCCCAGGGGCTGGGGCCAACGTCCTGACTTTC. Translating it yields CASSPGAGANVLTF. J is TRBJ2-6 and V is TRBV6-5; weak D call: TRBD1 (6 bases). The germline V and J ends were trimmed by 6 bases and 2 bases, with 8 bases remaining between them. Germline lookup yields CDR1 MNHEY and CDR2 SVGAGI. This CDR3 has 14 residues.

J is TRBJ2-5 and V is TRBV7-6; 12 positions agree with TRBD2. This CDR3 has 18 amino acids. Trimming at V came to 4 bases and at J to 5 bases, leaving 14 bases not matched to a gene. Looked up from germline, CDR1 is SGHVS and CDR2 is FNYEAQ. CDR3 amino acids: CASSSPRSSGGAQETQYF. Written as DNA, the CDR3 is TGTGCCAGCAGCTCACCGAGGTCTAGCGGGGGGGCGCAGGAGACCCAGTACTTC.

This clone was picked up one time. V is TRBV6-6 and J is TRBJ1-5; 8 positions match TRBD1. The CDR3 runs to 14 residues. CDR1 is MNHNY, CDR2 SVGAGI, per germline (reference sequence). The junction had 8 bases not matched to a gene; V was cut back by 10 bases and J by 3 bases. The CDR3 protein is CATWTGRDNQPQHF. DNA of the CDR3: TGTGCCACCTGGACAGGGCGGGACAATCAGCCCCAGCATTTT.

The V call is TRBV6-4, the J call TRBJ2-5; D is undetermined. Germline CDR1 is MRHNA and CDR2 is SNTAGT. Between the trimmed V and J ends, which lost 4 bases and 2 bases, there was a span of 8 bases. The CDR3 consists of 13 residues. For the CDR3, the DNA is TGTGCCAGCAGTGTCGACTTACAAGAGACCCAGTACTTC. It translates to CASSVDLQETQYF.

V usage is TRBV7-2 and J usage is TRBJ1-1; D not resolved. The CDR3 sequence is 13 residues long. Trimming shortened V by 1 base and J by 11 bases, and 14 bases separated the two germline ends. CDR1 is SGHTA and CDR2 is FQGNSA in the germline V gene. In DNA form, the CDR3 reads TGTGCCAGCAGCTTAGTGGGCTTCGGAAGCGCTTTCTTT. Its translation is CASSLVGFGSAFF.

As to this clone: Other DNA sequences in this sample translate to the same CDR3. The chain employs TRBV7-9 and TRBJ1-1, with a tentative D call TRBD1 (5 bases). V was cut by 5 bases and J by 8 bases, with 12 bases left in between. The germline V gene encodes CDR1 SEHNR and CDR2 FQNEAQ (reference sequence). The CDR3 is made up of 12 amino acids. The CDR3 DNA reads TGTGCCAGCAGCCACGGGGGAACCGAAGCTTTCTTT. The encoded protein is CASSHGGTEAFF.

The CDR3 nucleotides read TGTGCCAGCAGTCCGAGTAGCGGACCTAGCACAGATACGCAGTATTTT. Translated, it gives CASSPSSGPSTDTQYF. The V gene is TRBV25-1, the J gene TRBJ2-3, with D maybe TRBD2 (6 bases). Trimming removed 5 bases from V and 0 bases from J, with 15 bases in between. This CDR3 region has 16 residues. Germline values: CDR1 MGHDK, CDR2 SYGVNS.

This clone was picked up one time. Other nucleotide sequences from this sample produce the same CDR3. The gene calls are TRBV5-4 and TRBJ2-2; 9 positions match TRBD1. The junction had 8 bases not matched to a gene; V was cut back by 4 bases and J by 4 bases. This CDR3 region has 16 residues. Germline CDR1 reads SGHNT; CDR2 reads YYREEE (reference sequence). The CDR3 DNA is TGTGCCAGCAGCCTGGTGGGGACAGGGATCACCGGGGAGCTGTTTTTT. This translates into CASSLVGTGITGELFF.

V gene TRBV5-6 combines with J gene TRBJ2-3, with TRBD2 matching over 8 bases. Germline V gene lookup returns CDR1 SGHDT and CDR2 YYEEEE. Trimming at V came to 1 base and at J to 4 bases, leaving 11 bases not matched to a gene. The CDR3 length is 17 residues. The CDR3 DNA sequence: TGTGCCAGCAGCTTGAACAGGTGGCCTAGCGGGCCAGATACGCAGTATTTT. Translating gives CASSLNRWPSGPDTQYF.

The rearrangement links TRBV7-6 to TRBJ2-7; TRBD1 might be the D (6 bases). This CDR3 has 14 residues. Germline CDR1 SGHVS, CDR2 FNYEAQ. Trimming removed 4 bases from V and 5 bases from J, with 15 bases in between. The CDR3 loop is CASSSTGQFDEQYF. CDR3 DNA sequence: TGTGCCAGCAGCTCGACGGGACAATTCGACGAGCAGTACTTC. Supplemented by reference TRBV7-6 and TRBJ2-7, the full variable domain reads GAGVSQSPRYKVTKRGQDVALRCDPISGHVSLYWYRQALGQGPEFLTYFNYEAQQDKSGLPNDRFSAERPEGSISTLTIQRTEQRDSAMYRCASSSTGQFDEQYFGPGTRLTVT.

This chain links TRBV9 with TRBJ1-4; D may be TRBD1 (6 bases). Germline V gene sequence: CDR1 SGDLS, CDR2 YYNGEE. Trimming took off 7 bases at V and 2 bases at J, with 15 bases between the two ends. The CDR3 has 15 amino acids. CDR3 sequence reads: CASARRGATNEKLFF. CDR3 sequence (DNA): TGTGCCAGCGCCAGACGGGGGGCGACTAATGAAAAACTGTTTTTT. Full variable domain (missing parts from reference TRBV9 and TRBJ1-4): DSGVTQTPKHLITATGQRVTLRCSPRSGDLSVYWYQQSLDQGLQFLIQYYNGEERAKGNILERFSAQQFPDLHSELNLSSLELGDSALYFCASARRGATNEKLFFGSGTQLSVL.

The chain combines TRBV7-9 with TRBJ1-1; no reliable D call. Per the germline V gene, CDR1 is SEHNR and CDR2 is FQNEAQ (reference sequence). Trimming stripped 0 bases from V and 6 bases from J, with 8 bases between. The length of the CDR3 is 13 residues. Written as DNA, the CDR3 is TGTGCCAGCAGCTTAGCCACAGCATCTGAAGCTTTCTTT. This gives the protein CASSLATASEAFF.

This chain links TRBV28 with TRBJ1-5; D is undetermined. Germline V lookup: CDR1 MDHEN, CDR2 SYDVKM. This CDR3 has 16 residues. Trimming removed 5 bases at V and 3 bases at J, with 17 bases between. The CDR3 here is CASSPREILVNQPQHF. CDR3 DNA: TGTGCCAGCAGTCCCCGGGAGATCCTCGTCAATCAGCCCCAGCATTTT.

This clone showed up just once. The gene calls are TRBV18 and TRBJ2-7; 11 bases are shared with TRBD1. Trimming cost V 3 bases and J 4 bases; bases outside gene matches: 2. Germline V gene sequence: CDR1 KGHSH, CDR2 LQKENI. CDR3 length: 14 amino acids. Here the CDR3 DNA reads TGTGCCAGCTCACCCGGACAGGGGGCTTACGAGCAGTACTTC. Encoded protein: CASSPGQGAYEQYF.

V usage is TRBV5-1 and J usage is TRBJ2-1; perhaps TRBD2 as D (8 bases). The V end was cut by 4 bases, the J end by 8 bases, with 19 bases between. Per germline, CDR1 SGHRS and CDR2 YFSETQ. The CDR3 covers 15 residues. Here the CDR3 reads CASSMEGLGGHEQFF. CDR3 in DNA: TGCGCCAGCAGCATGGAGGGACTAGGGGGCCATGAGCAGTTCTTC.

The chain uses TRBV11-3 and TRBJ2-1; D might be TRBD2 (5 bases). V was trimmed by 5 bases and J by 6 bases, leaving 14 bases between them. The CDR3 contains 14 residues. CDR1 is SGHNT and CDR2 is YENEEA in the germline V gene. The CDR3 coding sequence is TGTGCCAGCAGCCAAGAGGGCCTATTCAATGAGCAGTTCTTC. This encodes CASSQEGLFNEQFF.

CDR3 coding DNA: TGCGCCAGCAGCTTGGGGGGACTAGCGGATCAAGAGACCCAGTACTTC. It specifies CASSLGGLADQETQYF. The rearrangement uses TRBV5-1 and TRBJ2-5, with 11 nucleotides matching TRBD2. Germline V gives CDR1 SGHRS, CDR2 YFSETQ. This CDR3 has 16 amino acids. J lost 2 bases, V lost 0 bases, and 3 bases had no gene match.

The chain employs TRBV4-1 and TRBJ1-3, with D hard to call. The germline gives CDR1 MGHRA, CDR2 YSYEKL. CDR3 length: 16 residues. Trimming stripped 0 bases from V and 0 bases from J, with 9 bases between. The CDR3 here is CASSQDPMSSGNTIYF. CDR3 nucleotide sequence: TGCGCCAGCAGCCAAGACCCCATGAGCTCTGGAAACACCATATATTTT.

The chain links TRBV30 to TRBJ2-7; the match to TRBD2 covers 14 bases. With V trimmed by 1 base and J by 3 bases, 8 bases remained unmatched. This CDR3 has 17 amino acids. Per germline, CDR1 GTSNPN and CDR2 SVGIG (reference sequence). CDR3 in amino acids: CAWSAPTSGGVNYEQYF. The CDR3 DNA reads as TGTGCCTGGAGTGCCCCGACTAGCGGGGGGGTCAACTACGAGCAGTACTTC.

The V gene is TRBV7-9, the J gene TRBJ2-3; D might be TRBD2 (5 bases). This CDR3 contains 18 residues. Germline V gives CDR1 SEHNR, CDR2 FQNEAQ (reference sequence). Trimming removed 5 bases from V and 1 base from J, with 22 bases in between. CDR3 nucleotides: TGTGCCAGCAGCCCTACCGCGGGTCTACGGATGGGCACAGATACGCAGTATTTT. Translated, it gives CASSPTAGLRMGTDTQYF.

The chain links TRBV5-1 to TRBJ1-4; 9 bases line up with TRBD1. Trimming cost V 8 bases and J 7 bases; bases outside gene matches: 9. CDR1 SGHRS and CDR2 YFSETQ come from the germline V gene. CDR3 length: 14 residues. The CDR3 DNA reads TGCGCCAGTATGCCGGGGACAGGGTTTGAAAAACTGTTTTTT. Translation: CASMPGTGFEKLFF.

In DNA form, the CDR3 reads TGTGCCAGTTTTGGGCGCAGATCCTACGAGCAGTACTTC. Its protein product is CASFGRRSYEQYF. The chain links TRBV11-2 to TRBJ2-7; D remains ambiguous. Germline assignment: CDR1 SGHAT and CDR2 FQNNGV. V shed 9 bases and J shed 1 base, with 13 bases lying between them. There are 13 residues in the CDR3.

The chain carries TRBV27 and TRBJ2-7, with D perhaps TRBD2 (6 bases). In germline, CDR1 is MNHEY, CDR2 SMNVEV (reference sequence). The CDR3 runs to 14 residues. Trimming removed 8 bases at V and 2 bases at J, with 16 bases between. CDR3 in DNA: TGTGCCAGCTCGAGCGGAGGGTGGCCCTACGAGCAGTACTTC. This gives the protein CASSSGGWPYEQYF.

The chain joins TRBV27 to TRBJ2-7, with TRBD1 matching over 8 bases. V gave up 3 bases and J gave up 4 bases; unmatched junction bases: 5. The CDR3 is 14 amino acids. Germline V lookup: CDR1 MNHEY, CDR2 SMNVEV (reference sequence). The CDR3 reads CASSLQGASYEQYF. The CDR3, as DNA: TGTGCCAGCAGTTTGCAGGGGGCATCATACGAGCAGTACTTC.

CDR3 sequence (DNA): TGTGCCAGCAGCGTTTGGACTAGCGGGAGGATCCTACTTTACAATGAGCAGTTCTTC. This translates into CASSVWTSGRILLYNEQFF. This sequence joins TRBV5-6 and TRBJ2-1, with 14 bases that match TRBD2. Germline V gives CDR1 SGHDT, CDR2 YYEEEE. The CDR3 contains 19 residues. Losses at the gene ends were 4 bases for V and 4 bases for J; bases not matched to a gene: 13.

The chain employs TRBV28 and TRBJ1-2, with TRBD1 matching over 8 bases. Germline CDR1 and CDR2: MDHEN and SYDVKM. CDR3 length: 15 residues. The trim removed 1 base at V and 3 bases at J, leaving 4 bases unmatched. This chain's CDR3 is CASSLLTGGDYGYTF. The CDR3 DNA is TGTGCCAGCAGTTTATTAACAGGGGGGGACTATGGCTACACCTTC.

CDR3 loop: CASSFRDLNTEAFF. CDR3 nucleotides: TGCGCCAGCAGCTTTCGAGACTTGAACACTGAAGCTTTCTTT. The chain employs TRBV5-1 and TRBJ1-1; D is uncertain. This CDR3 is 14 amino acids long. V lost 2 bases to trimming and J lost 0 bases, with 8 bases between them. Germline V gene data show CDR1 as SGHRS and CDR2 as YFSETQ.

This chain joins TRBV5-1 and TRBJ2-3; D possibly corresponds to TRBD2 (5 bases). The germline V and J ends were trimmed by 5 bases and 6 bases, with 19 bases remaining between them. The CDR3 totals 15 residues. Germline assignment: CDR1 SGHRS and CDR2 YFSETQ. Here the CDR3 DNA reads TGCGCCAGCAGTCCGGAGGCGGGCGGGCTCGATACGCAGTATTTT. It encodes CASSPEAGGLDTQYF.

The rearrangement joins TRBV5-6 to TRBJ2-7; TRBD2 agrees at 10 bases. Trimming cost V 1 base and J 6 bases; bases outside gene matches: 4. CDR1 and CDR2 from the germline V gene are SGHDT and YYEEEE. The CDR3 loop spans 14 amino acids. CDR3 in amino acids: CASSLREREGEQYF. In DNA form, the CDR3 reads TGTGCCAGCAGCTTGAGAGAGCGGGAGGGCGAGCAGTACTTC. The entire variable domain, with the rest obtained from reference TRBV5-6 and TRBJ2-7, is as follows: DAGVTQSPTHLIKTRGQQVTLRCSPKSGHDTVSWYQQALGQGPQFIFQYYEEEERQRGNFPDRFSGHQFPNYSSELNVNALLLGDSALYLCASSLREREGEQYFGPGTRLTVT.

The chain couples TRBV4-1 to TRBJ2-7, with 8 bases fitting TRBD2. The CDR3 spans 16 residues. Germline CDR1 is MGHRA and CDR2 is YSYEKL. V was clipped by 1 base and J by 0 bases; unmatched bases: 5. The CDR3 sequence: CASSQAAAGGSYEQYF. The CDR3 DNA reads TGCGCCAGCAGCCAAGCCGCCGCGGGAGGCTCCTACGAGCAGTACTTC.